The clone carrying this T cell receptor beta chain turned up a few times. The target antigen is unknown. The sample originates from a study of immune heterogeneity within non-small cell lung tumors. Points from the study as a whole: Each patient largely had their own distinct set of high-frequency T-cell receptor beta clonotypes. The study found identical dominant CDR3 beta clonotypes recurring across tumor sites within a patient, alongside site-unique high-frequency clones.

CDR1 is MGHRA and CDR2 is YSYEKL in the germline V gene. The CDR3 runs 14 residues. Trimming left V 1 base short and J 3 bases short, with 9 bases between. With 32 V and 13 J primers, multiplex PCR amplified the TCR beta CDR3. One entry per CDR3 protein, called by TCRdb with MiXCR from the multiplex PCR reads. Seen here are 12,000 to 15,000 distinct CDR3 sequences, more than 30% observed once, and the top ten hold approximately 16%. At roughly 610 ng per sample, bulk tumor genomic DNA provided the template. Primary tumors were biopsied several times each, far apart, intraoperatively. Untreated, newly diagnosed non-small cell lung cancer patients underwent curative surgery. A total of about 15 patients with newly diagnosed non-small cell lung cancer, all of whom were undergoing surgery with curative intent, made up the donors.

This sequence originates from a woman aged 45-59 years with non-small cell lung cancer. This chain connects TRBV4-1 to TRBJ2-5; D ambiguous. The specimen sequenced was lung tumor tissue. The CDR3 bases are TGCGCCAGCAGCCAAGGGCCGGGTGAAGAGACCCAGTACTTC. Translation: CASSQGPGEETQYF.